Listed here are 26 T cell receptor beta chains from one sample, sequenced in a study of shared clonotypes between healthy human individuals. Naive CD8 cells lacked CD45RO and underwent positive selection for CCR7, leaving out terminally differentiated effector memory CD45RA+ cells. Profiling relied on immunoSEQ multiplex PCR, and the TCRdb table lists in-frame clones only, not all of them. The sample consists of about 2.1 million clones, more than 85% of them appearing once. Sequencing was done on a sample of naive CD8+ T cells from PBMCs. The receptors shown here come from a man aged 18 to 30 in good health. Some clones in this sample may be carry-over from other donors' samples.

This chain connects TRBV4-1 to TRBJ2-5; 7 bases match TRBD1. Germline trimming cut 3 bases from V and 4 bases from J; bases unmatched to any gene: 11. Germline loops: CDR1 MGHRA, CDR2 YSYEKL. This CDR3 contains 16 residues. CDR3 in DNA: TGCGCCAGCAGCCAGGGACAGAGAAAAATCCGAGAGACCCAGTACTTC. Translation gives CASSQGQRKIRETQYF.

The chain employs TRBV7-7 and TRBJ2-7; 8 bases agree with TRBD2. From germline, CDR1 is SSHAT and CDR2 FNYEAQ (reference sequence). V was clipped by 1 base and J by 5 bases; unmatched bases: 7. CDR3 length equals 15 residues. In DNA form, the CDR3 reads TGTGCCAGCAGCTTAGGGGTGAGCGGGAGCCACGAGCAGTACTTC. This encodes CASSLGVSGSHEQYF.

As concerns this clone: Within the sample, other DNA sequences also encode this same CDR3. V usage is TRBV4-1 and J usage is TRBJ1-1, with D perhaps TRBD1 (5 bases). V lost 1 base, J lost 0 bases, and 9 bases lay in between. Looked up from germline, CDR1 is MGHRA and CDR2 is YSYEKL. CDR3 size: 15 residues. CDR3: CASSQVRQLNTEAFF. The CDR3 DNA sequence: TGCGCCAGCAGCCAAGTCCGACAGTTGAACACTGAAGCTTTCTTT.

The chain joins TRBV5-8 to TRBJ2-7; 7 bases agree with TRBD2. The CDR3 runs to 15 residues. The germline V gene encodes CDR1 SGHTS and CDR2 YDEGEE. The trim removed 4 bases at V and 3 bases at J, leaving 10 bases unmatched. The CDR3 nucleotides are TGTGCCAGCAGCCCCGGGAGGACGCGGCGCTACGAGCAGTACTTC. This encodes CASSPGRTRRYEQYF.

The chain is built from TRBV15 and TRBJ1-3; no clear D. The CDR3 is 13 residues long. CDR1 is LNHNV and CDR2 is YYDKDF in the germline V gene (reference sequence). The germline V and J ends were trimmed by 3 bases and 6 bases, with 9 bases remaining between them. Here the CDR3 DNA reads TGTGCCACCAGCAGCCGACGGTCAAACACCATATATTTT. As protein: CATSSRRSNTIYF.

The chain uses TRBV11-2 and TRBJ2-1, with unresolved D. The CDR3 totals 13 residues. From germline, CDR1 is SGHAT and CDR2 FQNNGV. Trimming left V 5 bases short and J 5 bases short, with 10 bases between. DNA of the CDR3: TGTGCCAGCAGCCAGATATTAGACAATGAGCAGTTCTTC. Residues: CASSQILDNEQFF.

The V and J genes are TRBV7-7 and TRBJ2-2; possibly TRBD1 for D (6 bases). Trimming removed 1 base at V and 5 bases at J, with 14 bases between. The V gene's germline CDR1 is SSHAT and CDR2 FNYEAQ (reference sequence). The CDR3 extends over 16 amino acids. CDR3 loop: CASSLVVAGVTGELFF. CDR3 DNA sequence: TGTGCCAGCAGCTTAGTCGTGGCAGGGGTGACCGGGGAGCTGTTTTTT.

This rearrangement joins TRBV6-6 to TRBJ2-1, with 7 bases matching TRBD2. CDR1 MNHNY and CDR2 SVGAGI come from the germline V gene (reference sequence). The CDR3 totals 15 residues. J was trimmed by 8 bases and V by 3 bases; bases with no gene match: 10. The CDR3 coding sequence is TGTGCCAGCAGTTATCCGGCGGGAGTGGCCCATGAGCAGTTCTTC. It specifies CASSYPAGVAHEQFF.

V is TRBV13 and J is TRBJ2-7; 7 bases agree with TRBD1. V dropped 0 bases and J dropped 4; count of bases not matched to a gene: 0. Per germline, CDR1 PRHDT and CDR2 FYEKMQ (reference sequence). CDR3 length equals 13 residues. CDR3 sequence (DNA): TGTGCCAGCAGCTTAGGGACAGGGTACGAGCAGTACTTC. Residues: CASSLGTGYEQYF.

V gene TRBV5-4 combines with J gene TRBJ2-1, with 16 bases lining up with TRBD2. Germline assignment: CDR1 SGHNT and CDR2 YYREEE (reference sequence). Trimming at V came to 3 bases and at J to 5 bases, leaving 5 bases not matched to a gene. The CDR3 runs 17 residues. The DNA for the CDR3 is TGTGCCAGCAGCTGGGGACTAGCGGGAGGGCTCGACAATGAGCAGTTCTTC. This codes for CASSWGLAGGLDNEQFF.

This clone was detected only a few times. The same CDR3 also results from other DNA sequences found in this sample. The genes are TRBV6-5 and TRBJ2-2; the D is unclear. V lost 3 bases, J lost 8 bases, and 10 bases lay in between. The germline gives CDR1 MNHEY, CDR2 SVGAGI. There are 13 residues in the CDR3. CDR3 in DNA: TGTGCCAGCAGTTATAGGGTCACGGGGGAGCTGTTTTTT. Translating it yields CASSYRVTGELFF.

This chain joins TRBV7-9 and TRBJ1-2; D gene uncertain. V was clipped by 1 base and J by 6 bases, with 12 bases between them. Germline V lookup: CDR1 SEHNR, CDR2 FQNEAQ (reference sequence). The CDR3 loop spans 14 amino acids. CDR3 protein: CASSLGGYGNGYTF. Written as DNA, the CDR3 is TGTGCCAGCAGCTTAGGTGGTTACGGTAATGGCTACACCTTC.

The chain joins TRBV4-1 to TRBJ1-1; D is unclear. In germline, CDR1 is MGHRA, CDR2 YSYEKL. This CDR3 region has 13 residues. V dropped 2 bases and J dropped 4 bases, with 8 bases sitting between them. Here the CDR3 DNA reads TGCGCCAGCAGCCAAATAGGGAGCACTGAAGCTTTCTTT. Residues: CASSQIGSTEAFF.

A remark on this clone: Other DNA sequences in this specimen translate into the identical CDR3. The chain couples TRBV27 to TRBJ2-1, with 13 bases matching TRBD2. CDR3 length: 14 residues. The V gene's germline CDR1 is MNHEY and CDR2 SMNVEV (reference sequence). With 6 bases clipped from V and 7 bases from J, the junction kept 3 bases outside the gene matches. Here the CDR3 DNA reads TGTGCCAGCAGCCCGGGACTAGCGGGAAATGAGCAGTTCTTC. This codes for CASSPGLAGNEQFF.

The chain uses TRBV5-1 and TRBJ1-5; D gene ambiguous. This CDR3 contains 15 residues. From germline, CDR1 is SGHRS and CDR2 YFSETQ. Between the trimmed V and J ends, which lost 0 bases and 6 bases, there was a span of 13 bases. The CDR3: CASSLAWGNGQPQHF. CDR3 DNA: TGCGCCAGCAGCTTGGCTTGGGGAAACGGTCAGCCCCAGCATTTT. Combining the CDR3 with reference TRBV5-1 and TRBJ1-5 gives the whole variable domain KAGVTQTPRYLIKTRGQQVTLSCSPISGHRSVSWYQQTPGQGLQFLFEYFSETQRNKGNFPGRFSGRQFSNSRSEMNVSTLELGDSALYLCASSLAWGNGQPQHFGDGTRLSIL.

The genes are TRBV30 and TRBJ2-5; the D gene is possibly TRBD2 (6 bases). The CDR3 covers 12 residues. Trimming shortened V by 2 bases and J by 3 bases, and 7 bases separated the two germline ends. Germline CDR1 GTSNPN, CDR2 SVGIG (reference sequence). CDR3 region: CAWSLAEETQYF. CDR3 DNA: TGTGCCTGGAGTTTAGCGGAAGAGACCCAGTACTTC.

The gene calls are TRBV18 and TRBJ1-2; TRBD1 might be the D (5 bases). CDR3 length: 17 residues. CDR1 and CDR2 (germline): KGHSH, LQKENI. Trimming removed 3 bases from V and 6 bases from J, with 23 bases in between. The CDR3 protein is CASSPMPYGTENDGYTF. DNA for the CDR3: TGTGCCAGCTCACCGATGCCGTACGGGACGGAAAACGATGGCTACACCTTC. Using reference TRBV18 and TRBJ1-2 for the parts outside the CDR3, the full variable domain is NAGVMQNPRHLVRRRGQEARLRCSPMKGHSHVYWYRQLPEEGLKFMVYLQKENIIDESGMPKERFSAEFPKEGPSILRIQQVVRGDSAAYFCASSPMPYGTENDGYTFGSGTRLTVV.

The chain employs TRBV5-1 and TRBJ1-2, with D possibly matching TRBD1 (6 bases). Germline CDR1 is SGHRS and CDR2 is YFSETQ. The CDR3 is 14 residues long. Deletions cut 0 bases from V and 3 bases from J, with 9 bases between. Written as DNA, the CDR3 is TGCGCCAGCAGCTTGGGGGGGCGAGACTATGGCTACACCTTC. Encoded protein: CASSLGGRDYGYTF. Complete variable domain (other parts from reference TRBV5-1 and TRBJ1-2): KAGVTQTPRYLIKTRGQQVTLSCSPISGHRSVSWYQQTPGQGLQFLFEYFSETQRNKGNFPGRFSGRQFSNSRSEMNVSTLELGDSALYLCASSLGGRDYGYTFGSGTRLTVV.

The J gene is TRBJ1-5, the V gene TRBV2, with 9 bases that match TRBD1. Germline CDR1 is SNHLY and CDR2 is FYNNEI. Trimming took 9 bases from V and 3 from J; bases not matched to a gene: 6. This CDR3 contains 14 residues. The chain's CDR3 is CASNRGQDNQPQHF. For the CDR3, the DNA is TGTGCCAGTAACAGGGGGCAGGACAATCAGCCCCAGCATTTT.

V is TRBV9 and J is TRBJ2-1; no firm D call. CDR1 and CDR2 from the germline V gene are SGDLS and YYNGEE. The ends were cut back, 0 bases at V and 5 bases at J, with 15 bases in the middle. The CDR3 loop spans 16 amino acids. CDR3 amino acids: CASSVGVSAVNNEQFF. The CDR3 DNA is TGTGCCAGCAGCGTAGGTGTCAGCGCAGTAAACAATGAGCAGTTCTTC.

Concerning this clone itself: At the DNA level, this CDR3 is encoded by other sequences in the same sample as well. The chain carries TRBV9 and TRBJ1-5, with D unclear. CDR3 length: 14 amino acids. The germline V gene encodes CDR1 SGDLS and CDR2 YYNGEE. The V end lost 0 bases, the J end lost 6 bases, and 10 bases lay between the germline ends. The CDR3 reads CASSVGAGGQPQHF. CDR3 nucleotides: TGTGCCAGCAGCGTAGGCGCAGGCGGTCAGCCCCAGCATTTT.

The J gene is TRBJ2-7, the V gene TRBV2; D not certain. V lost 3 bases and J lost 7, with 10 bases in between. This CDR3 has 12 residues. Germline values: CDR1 SNHLY, CDR2 FYNNEI. The CDR3 bases are TGTGCCAGCAGTGAGGGATTTAGGGAGCAGTACTTC. Residues: CASSEGFREQYF.

The rearrangement uses TRBV28 and TRBJ2-3; D gene unclear. Germline V gives CDR1 MDHEN, CDR2 SYDVKM. The CDR3 totals 14 residues. The V and J ends lost 5 bases and 3 bases respectively, with 12 bases between them. CDR3 nucleotide sequence: TGTGCCAGCAGTCCTCGGACGATTACAGATACGCAGTATTTT. It is translated as CASSPRTITDTQYF.

The chain carries TRBV10-3 and TRBJ1-1; D remains unclear. This CDR3 has 16 residues. The ends were cut back, 2 bases at V and 10 bases at J, with 23 bases in the middle. Germline V CDR1 and CDR2: ENHRY, SYGVKD. CDR3 amino acids: CAISEPVVLDPLRAFF. The CDR3 coding sequence is TGTGCCATCAGTGAGCCGGTCGTATTGGACCCTCTGCGAGCTTTCTTT.

The chain couples TRBV7-8 to TRBJ1-1; D gene uncertain. Looked up from germline, CDR1 is SGHVS and CDR2 is FQNEAQ. V was cut by 0 bases and J by 1 base, with 9 bases left in between. CDR3 length equals 15 residues. The CDR3, as DNA: TGTGCCAGCAGCTTAGCGCCGGGTACGAACACTGAAGCTTTCTTT. It encodes CASSLAPGTNTEAFF.

V gene TRBV11-2 combines with J gene TRBJ2-7; 8 bases align to TRBD1. With V trimmed by 5 bases and J by 3 bases, 9 bases remained unmatched. Germline assignment: CDR1 SGHAT and CDR2 FQNNGV. The CDR3 is made up of 15 amino acids. The CDR3, as DNA: TGTGCCAGCAGCCAATCCCGGACAGGGTTCTACGAGCAGTACTTC. It codes for CASSQSRTGFYEQYF.